The present TCR beta chain was sequenced within a study of T cell responses to AZD1222 COVID-19 vaccine. The V gene's germline CDR1 is SGHAT and CDR2 FQNNGV. Trimming stripped 5 bases from V and 2 bases from J, with 4 bases between. This CDR3 has 12 amino acids. Repertoires were generated with immunoSEQ multiplex PCR, while TCRdb's copy carries only in-frame clones and drops some. The repertoire includes about 140,000 clones, 85% to 95% of them detected once, and approximately 1.6% sits in the top ten. The sample here was peripheral blood, taken on day 0 of AZD1222 vaccination. The chain carries TRBV11-2 and TRBJ2-1; D gene ambiguous. The receptor was derived from an adult in good health. DNA of the CDR3: TGTGCCAGCAGCCCCCCCTACAATGAGCAGTTCTTC. Translating it yields CASSPPYNEQFF. Looking up the rest from reference TRBV11-2 and TRBJ2-1 gives the full variable domain: EAGVAQSPRYKIIEKRQSVAFWCNPISGHATLYWYQQILGQGPKLLIQFQNNGVVDDSQLPKDRFSAERLKGVDSTLKIQPAKLEDSAVYLCASSPPYNEQFFGPGTRLTVL.